This paragraph reports one TCR beta chain. What it recognizes is unknown. This sample stems from a study of PD-L1 blockade in urothelial cancer. About the study: Administration of atezolizumab to patients began in about 2014, at 1,200 mg intravenously every 3 weeks. Analyses used blood from 3 weeks (second dose) and 6 weeks after treatment start. Study-wide findings and caveats: By 3 weeks, tumor-associated blood clones had expanded more in durable-benefit patients.

Time point defined: pretreatment peripheral blood. V dropped 3 bases and J dropped 6; count of bases not matched to a gene: 10. CDR1 is SGHTA, CDR2 FQGNSA, per germline. This CDR3 is built from 15 residues. Spiking of synthetic TCR analog templates was performed in each PCR. Using immunoSEQ multiplex PCR, the repertoire was profiled, and TCRdb retains in-frame clones only, with some absent. The data contain 30,000 to 40,000 clones, approximately 84% of them seen just once; the ten biggest clones take up about 15%. The rearrangement uses TRBV7-2 and TRBJ1-2; 7 bases fit TRBD1. Specimen: PBMCs, collected around atezolizumab (anti-PD-L1) treatment. The TCR comes from a man aged 55 to 70 with urothelial cancer. The CDR3 DNA reads TGTGCCAGCAGCTTGGGACGCGGGACAGAAAATGGCTACACCTTC. It is translated as CASSLGRGTENGYTF.